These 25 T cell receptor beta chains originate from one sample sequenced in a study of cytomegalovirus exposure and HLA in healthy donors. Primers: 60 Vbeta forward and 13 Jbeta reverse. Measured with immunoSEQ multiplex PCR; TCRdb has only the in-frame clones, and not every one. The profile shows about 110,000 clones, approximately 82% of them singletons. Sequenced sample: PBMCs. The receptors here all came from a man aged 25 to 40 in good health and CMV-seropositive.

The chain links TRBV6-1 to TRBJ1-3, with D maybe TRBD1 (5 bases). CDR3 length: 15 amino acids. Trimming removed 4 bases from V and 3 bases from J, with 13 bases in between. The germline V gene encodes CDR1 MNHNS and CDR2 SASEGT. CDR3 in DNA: TGTGCCAGCAGTGTAGAAGGGGCTAGTGGAAACACCATATATTTT. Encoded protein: CASSVEGASGNTIYF.

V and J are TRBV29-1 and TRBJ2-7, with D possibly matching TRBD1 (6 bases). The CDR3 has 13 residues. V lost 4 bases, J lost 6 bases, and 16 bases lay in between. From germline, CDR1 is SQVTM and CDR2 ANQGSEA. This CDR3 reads CSVGDIRSSEQYF. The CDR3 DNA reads TGCAGCGTTGGGGACATCCGCTCGTCCGAGCAGTACTTC.

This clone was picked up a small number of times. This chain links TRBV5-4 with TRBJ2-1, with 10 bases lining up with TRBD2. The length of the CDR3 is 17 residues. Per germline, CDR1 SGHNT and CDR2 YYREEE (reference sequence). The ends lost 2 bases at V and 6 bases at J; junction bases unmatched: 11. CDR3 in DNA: TGTGCCAGCAGCTTTGGAGAGGGGGGACTAGCGATCAATGAGCAGTTCTTC. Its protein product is CASSFGEGGLAINEQFF. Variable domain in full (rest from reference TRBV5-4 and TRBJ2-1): ETGVTQSPTHLIKTRGQQVTLRCSSQSGHNTVSWYQQALGQGPQFIFQYYREEENGRGNFPPRFSGLQFPNYSSELNVNALELDDSALYLCASSFGEGGLAINEQFFGPGTRLTVL.

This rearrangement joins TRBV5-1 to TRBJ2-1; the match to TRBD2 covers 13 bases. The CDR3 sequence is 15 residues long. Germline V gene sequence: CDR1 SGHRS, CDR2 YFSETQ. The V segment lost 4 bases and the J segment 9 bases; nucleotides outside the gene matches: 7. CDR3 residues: CASSPGTSGIAEQFF. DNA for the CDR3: TGCGCCAGCAGCCCGGGGACTAGCGGGATAGCTGAGCAGTTCTTC.

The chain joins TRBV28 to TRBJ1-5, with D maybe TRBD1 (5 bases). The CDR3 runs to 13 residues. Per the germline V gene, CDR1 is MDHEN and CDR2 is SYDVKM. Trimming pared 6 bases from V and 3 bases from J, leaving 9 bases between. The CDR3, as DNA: TGTGCCAGCAGCCAGGGTAACAATCAGCCCCAGCATTTT. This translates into CASSQGNNQPQHF.

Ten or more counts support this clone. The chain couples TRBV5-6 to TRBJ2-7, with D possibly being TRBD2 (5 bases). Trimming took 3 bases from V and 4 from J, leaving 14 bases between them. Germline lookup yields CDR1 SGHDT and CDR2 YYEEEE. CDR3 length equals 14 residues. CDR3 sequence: CASSSGSGAYEQYF. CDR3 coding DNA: TGTGCCAGCAGCTCGGGGTCTGGTGCGTACGAGCAGTACTTC. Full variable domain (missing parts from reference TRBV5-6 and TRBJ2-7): DAGVTQSPTHLIKTRGQQVTLRCSPKSGHDTVSWYQQALGQGPQFIFQYYEEEERQRGNFPDRFSGHQFPNYSSELNVNALLLGDSALYLCASSSGSGAYEQYFGPGTRLTVT.

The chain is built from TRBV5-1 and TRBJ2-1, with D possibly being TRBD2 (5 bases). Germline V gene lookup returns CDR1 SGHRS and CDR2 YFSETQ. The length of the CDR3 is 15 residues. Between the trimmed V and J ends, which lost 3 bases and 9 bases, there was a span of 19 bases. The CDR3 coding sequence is TGCGCCAGCAGCTCTCCGGGCCTTCCCCGGGGTGAGCAGTTCTTC. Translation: CASSSPGLPRGEQFF.

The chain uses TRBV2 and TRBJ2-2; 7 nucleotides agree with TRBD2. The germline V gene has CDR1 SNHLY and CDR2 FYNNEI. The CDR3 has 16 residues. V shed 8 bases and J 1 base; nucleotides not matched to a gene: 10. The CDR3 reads CASLRLRERNTGELFF. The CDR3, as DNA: TGTGCCAGCCTAAGGTTGCGGGAGAGGAACACCGGGGAGCTGTTTTTT.

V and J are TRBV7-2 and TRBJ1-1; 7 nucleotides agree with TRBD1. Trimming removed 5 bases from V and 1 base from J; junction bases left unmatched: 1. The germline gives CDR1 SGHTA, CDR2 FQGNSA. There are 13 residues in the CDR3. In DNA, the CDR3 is TGTGCCAGCAGCCGGACAGGGAACACTGAAGCTTTCTTT. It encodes CASSRTGNTEAFF.

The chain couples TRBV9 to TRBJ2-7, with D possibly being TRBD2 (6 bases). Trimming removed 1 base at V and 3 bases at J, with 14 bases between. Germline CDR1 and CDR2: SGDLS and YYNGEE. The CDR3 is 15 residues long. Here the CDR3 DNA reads TGTGCCAGCAGCGTAACCGCCAAGGGAGGCTACGAGCAGTACTTC. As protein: CASSVTAKGGYEQYF.

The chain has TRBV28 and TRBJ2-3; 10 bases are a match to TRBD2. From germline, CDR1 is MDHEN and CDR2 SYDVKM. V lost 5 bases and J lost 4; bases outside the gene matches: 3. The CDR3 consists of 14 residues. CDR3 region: CASSGTSASDTQYF. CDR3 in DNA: TGTGCCAGCAGTGGGACTAGCGCATCAGATACGCAGTATTTT.

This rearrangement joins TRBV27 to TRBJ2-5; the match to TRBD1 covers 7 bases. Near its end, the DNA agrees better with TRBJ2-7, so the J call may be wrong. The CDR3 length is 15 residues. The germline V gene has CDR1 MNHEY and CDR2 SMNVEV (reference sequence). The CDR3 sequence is CASSPGQVGGYEQYF. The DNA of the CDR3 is TGTGCCAGCAGTCCTGGACAGGTAGGGGGCTACGAGCAGTACTTC.

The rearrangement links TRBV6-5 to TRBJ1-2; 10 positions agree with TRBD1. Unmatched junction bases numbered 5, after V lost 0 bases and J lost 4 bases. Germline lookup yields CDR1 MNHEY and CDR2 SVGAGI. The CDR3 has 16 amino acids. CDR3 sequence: CASSYSRTGGSYGYTF. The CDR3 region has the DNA TGTGCCAGCAGTTACTCCAGGACAGGGGGGAGCTATGGCTACACCTTC.

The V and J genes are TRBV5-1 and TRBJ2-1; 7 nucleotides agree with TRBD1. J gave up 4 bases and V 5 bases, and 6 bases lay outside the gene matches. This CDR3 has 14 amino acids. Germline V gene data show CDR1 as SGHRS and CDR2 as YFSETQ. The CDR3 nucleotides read TGCGCCAGCAGTCTGGGACAGACTTACAATGAGCAGTTCTTC. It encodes CASSLGQTYNEQFF.

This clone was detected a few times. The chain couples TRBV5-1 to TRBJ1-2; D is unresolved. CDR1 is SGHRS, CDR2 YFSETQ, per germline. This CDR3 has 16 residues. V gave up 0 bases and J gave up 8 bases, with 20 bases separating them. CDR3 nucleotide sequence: TGCGCCAGCAGCTTGGGAGGTCAGAGGTCTATGGAAGGCTACACCTTC. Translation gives CASSLGGQRSMEGYTF.

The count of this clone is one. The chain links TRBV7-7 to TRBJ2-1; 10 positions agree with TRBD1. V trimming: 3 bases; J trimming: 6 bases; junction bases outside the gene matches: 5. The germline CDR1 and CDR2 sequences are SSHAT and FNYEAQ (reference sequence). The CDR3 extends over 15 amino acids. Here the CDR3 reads CASSLGQGSVNEQFF. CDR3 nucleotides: TGTGCCAGCAGCTTGGGACAGGGGTCGGTCAATGAGCAGTTCTTC. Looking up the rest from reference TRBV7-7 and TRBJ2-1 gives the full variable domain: GAGVSQSPRYKVTKRGQDVTLRCDPISSHATLYWYQQALGQGPEFLTYFNYEAQPDKSGLPSDRFSAERPEGSISTLTIQRTEQRDSAMYRCASSLGQGSVNEQFFGPGTRLTVL.

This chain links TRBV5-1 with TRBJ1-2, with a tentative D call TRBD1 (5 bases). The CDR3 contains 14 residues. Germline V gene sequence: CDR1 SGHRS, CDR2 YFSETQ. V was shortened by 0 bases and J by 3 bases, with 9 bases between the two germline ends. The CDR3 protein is CASSLGGHDYGYTF. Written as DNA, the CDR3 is TGCGCCAGCAGCTTGGGGGGCCACGACTATGGCTACACCTTC.

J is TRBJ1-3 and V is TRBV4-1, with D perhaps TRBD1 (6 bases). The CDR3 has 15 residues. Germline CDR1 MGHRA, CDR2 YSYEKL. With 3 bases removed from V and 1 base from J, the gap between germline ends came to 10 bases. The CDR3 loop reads CASSHGGRSGNTIYF. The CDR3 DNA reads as TGCGCCAGCAGCCACGGGGGGCGATCTGGAAACACCATATATTTT.

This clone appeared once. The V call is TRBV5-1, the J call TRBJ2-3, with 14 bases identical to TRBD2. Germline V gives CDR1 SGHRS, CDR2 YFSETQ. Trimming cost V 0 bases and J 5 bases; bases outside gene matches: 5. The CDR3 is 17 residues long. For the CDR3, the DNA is TGCGCCAGCAGCTTGGGACTAGCGGGGGGGCTGGAAGATACGCAGTATTTT. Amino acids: CASSLGLAGGLEDTQYF. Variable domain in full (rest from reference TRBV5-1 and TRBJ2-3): KAGVTQTPRYLIKTRGQQVTLSCSPISGHRSVSWYQQTPGQGLQFLFEYFSETQRNKGNFPGRFSGRQFSNSRSEMNVSTLELGDSALYLCASSLGLAGGLEDTQYFGPGTRLTVL.

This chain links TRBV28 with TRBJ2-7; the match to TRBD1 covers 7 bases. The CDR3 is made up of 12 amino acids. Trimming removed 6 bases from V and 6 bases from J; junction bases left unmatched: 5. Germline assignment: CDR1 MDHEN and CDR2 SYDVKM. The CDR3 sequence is CASRISGGEQYF. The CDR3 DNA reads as TGTGCCAGCAGAATATCAGGGGGCGAGCAGTACTTC.

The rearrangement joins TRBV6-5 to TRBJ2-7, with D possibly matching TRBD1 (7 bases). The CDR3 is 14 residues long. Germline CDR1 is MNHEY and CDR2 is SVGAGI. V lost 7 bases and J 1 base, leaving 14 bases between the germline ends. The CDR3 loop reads CASNKGGQSYEQYV. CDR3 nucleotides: TGTGCCAGCAATAAGGGGGGACAGTCCTACGAGCAGTACGTC.

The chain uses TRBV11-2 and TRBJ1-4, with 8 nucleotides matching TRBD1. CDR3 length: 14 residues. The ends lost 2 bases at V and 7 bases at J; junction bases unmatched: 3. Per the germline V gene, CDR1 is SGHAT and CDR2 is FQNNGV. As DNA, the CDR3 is TGTGCCAGCAGCTTAAGCGGACAGGGTGAAAAACTGTTTTTT. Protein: CASSLSGQGEKLFF.

As DNA, the CDR3 is TGTGCCAGCAGTTCTCGGACAGGAAGTTTTTCACCCCTCCACTTT. Translating it yields CASSSRTGSFSPLHF. This chain links TRBV6-5 with TRBJ1-6; TRBD1 matches at 7 bases. CDR1 and CDR2 from the germline V gene are MNHEY and SVGAGI. There are 15 residues in the CDR3. The junction had 9 bases not matched to a gene; V was cut back by 4 bases and J by 9 bases.

The CDR3 sequence is CASTIDRGPLHF. The CDR3 DNA follows: TGTGCCAGCACCATCGACAGGGGCCCCCTCCACTTT. This chain uses TRBV2 with TRBJ1-6; 8 positions agree with TRBD1. V lost 7 bases to trimming and J lost 13 bases; unmatched junction nucleotides: 6. Per the germline V gene, CDR1 is SNHLY and CDR2 is FYNNEI. This CDR3 is built from 12 residues.

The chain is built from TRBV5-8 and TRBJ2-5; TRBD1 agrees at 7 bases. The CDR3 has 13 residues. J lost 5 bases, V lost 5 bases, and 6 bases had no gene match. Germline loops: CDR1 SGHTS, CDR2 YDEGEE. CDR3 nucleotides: TGTGCCAGCAGAAAGACAGGGACGGAGACCCAGTACTTC. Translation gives CASRKTGTETQYF.